Listed below are T cell receptor beta chains from one sample, sequenced in a study of T cells in Graves' hyperthyroidism and ophthalmopathy. TCRdb reprocessed the multiplex PCR reads via MiXCR and lists one record per CDR3 protein. This table holds some 530,000 distinct CDR3 sequences, approximately 22% found once. Sequenced: blood. The source of these receptors is a woman aged 65 to 85 with Graves' ophthalmopathy. CDR3s include the opening cysteine and the closing phenylalanine or tryptophan. D genes are given only for firm matches. A row's size may be missing; if present it is once, few, many or a size class.

D: TRBD2
J: TRBJ2-5
V: TRBV20-1
size: .
DNA: TGCAGTGCTAGTACTAGCGGGAGGGCCCCAGAGACCCAGTACTTC
CDR3: CSASTSGRAPETQYF

D: .
J: TRBJ2-3
V: TRBV15
size: .
DNA: TGTGCCACCAGCAGAGATTGGGAGGATACGCAGTATTTT
CDR3: CATSRDWEDTQYF

D: TRBD1
J: TRBJ1-1
V: TRBV12-3/TRBV12-4
size: many
DNA: TGTGCCAGCATTCTGGACAGGGGAGCTGAAGCTTTCTTT
CDR3: CASILDRGAEAFF

D: .
J: TRBJ1-2
V: TRBV14
size: .
DNA: TGTGCCAGCAGCCAGATGAGGGCTTATGGCTACACCTTC
CDR3: CASSQMRAYGYTF

D: TRBD2
J: TRBJ2-7
V: TRBV5-1
size: .
DNA: TGCGCCAGCAGCTCCACTAGCGGTCGCTCCTACGAGCAGTACTTC
CDR3: CASSSTSGRSYEQYF

D: .
J: TRBJ1-1
V: TRBV6-5
size: few
DNA: TGTGCCAGCAGTTACGAGCGGTTGACTGAAGCTTTCTTT
CDR3: CASSYERLTEAFF

D: .
J: TRBJ1-3
V: TRBV6-1
size: few
DNA: TGTGCCAGCAGTGAAGGGGAGGGTCCCACTCTCTCTGGAAACACCATATATTTT
CDR3: CASSEGEGPTLSGNTIYF

D: .
J: TRBJ2-7
V: TRBV27
size: .
DNA: TGTGCCAGCAGTATCACCAGGGGCCTCTCCTACGAGCAGTACTTC
CDR3: CASSITRGLSYEQYF

D: .
J: TRBJ1-1
V: TRBV18
size: .
DNA: TGTGCCAGCTCACCCCTATCGGGGGGCACTGAAGCTTTCTTT
CDR3: CASSPLSGGTEAFF

D: TRBD1
J: TRBJ1-2
V: TRBV5-1
size: .
DNA: TGCGCCAGCAGCCTTCAACAGGGGGGCAACTATGGCTACACCTTC
CDR3: CASSLQQGGNYGYTF

D: .
J: TRBJ1-1
V: TRBV19
size: few
DNA: TGTGCCAGTAGTATAGATCGTCAGGGATCCACTGAAGCTTTCTTT
CDR3: CASSIDRQGSTEAFF

D: .
J: TRBJ2-3
V: TRBV3-1
size: .
DNA: TGTGCCAGCAGCCAAGGGGTAATCCAGGGCGGAACAGATACGCAGTATTTT
CDR3: CASSQGVIQGGTDTQYF

D: TRBD2
J: TRBJ2-2
V: TRBV5-1
size: .
DNA: TGCGCCAGCAGCCAACAACTAGCGGGAAGCGGGGAGCTGTTTTTT
CDR3: CASSQQLAGSGELFF

D: .
J: TRBJ2-1
V: TRBV29-1
size: many
DNA: TGCAGCGTTGAACGGAGCGGCGATGAGCAGTTCTTC
CDR3: CSVERSGDEQFF

D: .
J: TRBJ2-2
V: TRBV6-2/TRBV6-3
size: few
DNA: TGTGCCAGCAGTTACTCCCTGACAGGAGCGAGCACCGGGGAGCTGTTTTTT
CDR3: CASSYSLTGASTGELFF

D: TRBD2
J: TRBJ2-2
V: TRBV19
size: .
DNA: TGTGCCAGTAGTTACGCGGTAGCGGGAGGAAGGGCCACCGGGGAGCTGTTTTTT
CDR3: CASSYAVAGGRATGELFF

D: .
J: TRBJ2-3
V: TRBV11-2
size: many
DNA: TGTGCCAGCAGCTTAGTTCGGGGGCGGACAGATACGCAGTATTTT
CDR3: CASSLVRGRTDTQYF